The 5 T cell receptor beta chains given below trace back to one sample, sequenced in a study of shared clonotypes between healthy human individuals. Some clones are missing from TCRdb's copy, which holds only in-frame ones; the method was immunoSEQ multiplex PCR. The table records 2 million to 2.5 million clones, approximately 90% of them present only once. What was sequenced was naive CD4+ T cells from PBMCs. Subset here: CD45RA+ positively selected. The receptors derive from a man between 18 and 35 years old in good health. Some clones in this sample may be carry-over from other donors' samples.

A remark on this clone: Its ends do not fully match the called genes, so a read error is possible. The chain uses TRBV11-3 and TRBJ2-1; D is perhaps TRBD2 (5 bases). This CDR3 contains 14 residues. CDR1 and CDR2 (germline): SGHNT, YENEEA. The CDR3 DNA is TGTGCCAGCAGCCTAGAGCGCGGGCAGGATGAGCAGTTCTTC. Translation gives CASSLERGQDEQFF.

This sequence joins TRBV29-1 and TRBJ1-2; the D gene is possibly TRBD1 (5 bases). The V end lost 3 bases, the J end lost 5 bases, and 19 bases lay between the germline ends. Germline V gene lookup returns CDR1 SQVTM and CDR2 ANQGSEA. There are 15 residues in the CDR3. Here the CDR3 reads CSVDSGTGYWYGYTF. The DNA for the CDR3 is TGCAGCGTTGATTCTGGGACTGGCTACTGGTATGGCTACACCTTC. The entire variable domain, with the rest obtained from reference TRBV29-1 and TRBJ1-2, is as follows: SAVISQKPSRDICQRGTSLTIQCQVDSQVTMMFWYRQQPGQSLTLIATANQGSEATYESGFVIDKFPISRPNLTFSTLTVSNMSPEDSSIYLCSVDSGTGYWYGYTFGSGTRLTVV.

This CDR3 is CASSPRGLNGYTF. CDR3 DNA: TGTGCCAGCAGCCCCCGGGGACTGAATGGCTACACCTTC. The V and J genes are TRBV7-9 and TRBJ1-2; D is possibly TRBD1 (5 bases). The CDR3 is 13 amino acids. Germline V CDR1 and CDR2: SEHNR, FQNEAQ (reference sequence). V dropped 5 bases and J dropped 6 bases, with 13 bases sitting between them.

CDR3 protein: CASSPSLGLAKNIQYF. The CDR3 DNA reads as TGTGCCAGTAGTCCCTCCCTTGGCCTAGCCAAAAACATTCAGTACTTC. This chain uses TRBV19 with TRBJ2-4; D unclear. The V gene's germline CDR1 is LNHDA and CDR2 SQIVND (reference sequence). The CDR3 contains 16 residues. With 5 bases removed from V and 0 bases from J, the gap between germline ends came to 14 bases.

The V call is TRBV18, the J call TRBJ2-7; 7 positions match TRBD1. This CDR3 has 15 residues. The V gene's germline CDR1 is KGHSH and CDR2 LQKENI. V lost 5 bases, J lost 0 bases, and 7 bases stayed unmatched. The CDR3 reads CASSKNPGGSYEQYF. In DNA, the CDR3 is TGTGCCAGCTCAAAAAACCCAGGGGGCTCCTACGAGCAGTACTTC.